The 8 T cell receptor beta chains presented below share a single source sample, sequenced in a study of cytomegalovirus exposure and HLA in healthy donors. Primers: 60 Vbeta forward and 13 Jbeta reverse. Here immunoSEQ multiplex PCR was the method, and the copy in TCRdb shows in-frame clones only, minus some. The sample has roughly 130,000 clones; 73% are singletons. The sample taken for sequencing was PBMCs. These receptors originate from a woman aged 40 to 50 in good health and CMV-seropositive.

This sequence joins TRBV9 and TRBJ1-2; 7 bases align to TRBD1. The germline gives CDR1 SGDLS, CDR2 YYNGEE. The CDR3 totals 15 residues. V dropped 3 bases and J dropped 1; count of bases not matched to a gene: 6. The CDR3, as DNA: TGTGCCAGCAGCGCACCGGGACAGAATAACTATGGCTACACCTTC. Translating it yields CASSAPGQNNYGYTF.

V usage is TRBV4-3 and J usage is TRBJ2-7, with D tentatively TRBD2 (6 bases). Trimming pared 0 bases from V and 5 bases from J, leaving 14 bases between. Germline-derived CDR1 and CDR2 are LGHNA and YSLEER. CDR3 length: 15 amino acids. The CDR3 sequence is CASSQDLSGGDEQYF. The CDR3 nucleotides read TGCGCCAGCAGCCAAGATCTTTCAGGAGGGGACGAGCAGTACTTC.

This chain uses TRBV7-8 with TRBJ2-5; TRBD2 aligns across 7 bases. The DNA matches TRBJ2-7 better at its end, which makes the J call doubtful. The CDR3 covers 21 residues. Germline CDR1 SGHVS, CDR2 FQNEAQ. In DNA form, the CDR3 reads TGTGCCAGCAGCTTTCGTAGCCTGTCAAGCGGGAAGCCTCCGGGTAGCTACGAGCAGTACTTC. This translates into CASSFRSLSSGKPPGSYEQYF.

This clone has more than one count but fewer than ten. The V gene is TRBV27, the J gene TRBJ2-1; no definite D call. Deletions cut 5 bases from V and 1 base from J, with 9 bases between. Germline values: CDR1 MNHEY, CDR2 SMNVEV (reference sequence). CDR3 length equals 14 residues. The CDR3 is CASSPPNSYNEQFF. The CDR3 bases are TGTGCCAGCAGTCCCCCCAATTCCTACAATGAGCAGTTCTTC.

Comments on this clone: This CDR3 is also generated by other DNA sequences in the sample. The chain carries TRBV6-5 and TRBJ2-3; 10 nucleotides match TRBD2. The CDR3 has 15 residues. Germline assignment: CDR1 MNHEY and CDR2 SVGAGI. V shed 2 bases and J 6 bases; nucleotides not matched to a gene: 5. CDR3 sequence: CASSYGTSDTDTQYF. CDR3 DNA sequence: TGTGCCAGCAGTTACGGGACTAGCGATACGGATACGCAGTATTTT.

On this clone: Other DNA sequences in the sample encode the same CDR3. In nucleotides, the CDR3 is TGTGCCAGCAGCTTGGCTGGTCTGGCGGGGAGCCAAGAGACCCAGTACTTC. It specifies CASSLAGLAGSQETQYF. The gene calls are TRBV5-4 and TRBJ2-5; D perhaps matches TRBD2 (6 bases). The CDR3 is made up of 17 amino acids. Trimming cost V 0 bases and J 1 base, with 16 bases left between them. Germline V lookup: CDR1 SGHNT, CDR2 YYREEE (reference sequence).

This clone was counted a few times. V is TRBV5-8 and J is TRBJ1-6; D is unresolved. Trimming cost V 6 bases and J 1 base, with 14 bases left between them. The CDR3 extends over 16 amino acids. The germline V gene has CDR1 SGHTS and CDR2 YDEGEE. The CDR3 nucleotides are TGTGCCAGCACCCGGACCGCGGGGTCCTATAATTCACCCCTCCACTTT. This codes for CASTRTAGSYNSPLHF. The full variable domain, in which reference TRBV5-8 and TRBJ1-6 provide the parts outside the CDR3, is EAGVTQSPTHLIKTRGQQATLRCSPISGHTSVYWYQQALGLGLQFLLWYDEGEERNRGNFPPRFSGRQFPNYSSELNVNALELEDSALYLCASTRTAGSYNSPLHFGNGTRLTVT.

V usage is TRBV9 and J usage is TRBJ2-7; weak D call: TRBD2 (5 bases). The V end lost 2 bases, the J end lost 7 bases, and 13 bases lay between the germline ends. Germline CDR1 SGDLS, CDR2 YYNGEE. This CDR3 spans 13 amino acids. The CDR3 here is CASSVYSSGEQYF. The CDR3 DNA follows: TGTGCCAGCAGCGTTTACAGTTCGGGGGAGCAGTACTTC.